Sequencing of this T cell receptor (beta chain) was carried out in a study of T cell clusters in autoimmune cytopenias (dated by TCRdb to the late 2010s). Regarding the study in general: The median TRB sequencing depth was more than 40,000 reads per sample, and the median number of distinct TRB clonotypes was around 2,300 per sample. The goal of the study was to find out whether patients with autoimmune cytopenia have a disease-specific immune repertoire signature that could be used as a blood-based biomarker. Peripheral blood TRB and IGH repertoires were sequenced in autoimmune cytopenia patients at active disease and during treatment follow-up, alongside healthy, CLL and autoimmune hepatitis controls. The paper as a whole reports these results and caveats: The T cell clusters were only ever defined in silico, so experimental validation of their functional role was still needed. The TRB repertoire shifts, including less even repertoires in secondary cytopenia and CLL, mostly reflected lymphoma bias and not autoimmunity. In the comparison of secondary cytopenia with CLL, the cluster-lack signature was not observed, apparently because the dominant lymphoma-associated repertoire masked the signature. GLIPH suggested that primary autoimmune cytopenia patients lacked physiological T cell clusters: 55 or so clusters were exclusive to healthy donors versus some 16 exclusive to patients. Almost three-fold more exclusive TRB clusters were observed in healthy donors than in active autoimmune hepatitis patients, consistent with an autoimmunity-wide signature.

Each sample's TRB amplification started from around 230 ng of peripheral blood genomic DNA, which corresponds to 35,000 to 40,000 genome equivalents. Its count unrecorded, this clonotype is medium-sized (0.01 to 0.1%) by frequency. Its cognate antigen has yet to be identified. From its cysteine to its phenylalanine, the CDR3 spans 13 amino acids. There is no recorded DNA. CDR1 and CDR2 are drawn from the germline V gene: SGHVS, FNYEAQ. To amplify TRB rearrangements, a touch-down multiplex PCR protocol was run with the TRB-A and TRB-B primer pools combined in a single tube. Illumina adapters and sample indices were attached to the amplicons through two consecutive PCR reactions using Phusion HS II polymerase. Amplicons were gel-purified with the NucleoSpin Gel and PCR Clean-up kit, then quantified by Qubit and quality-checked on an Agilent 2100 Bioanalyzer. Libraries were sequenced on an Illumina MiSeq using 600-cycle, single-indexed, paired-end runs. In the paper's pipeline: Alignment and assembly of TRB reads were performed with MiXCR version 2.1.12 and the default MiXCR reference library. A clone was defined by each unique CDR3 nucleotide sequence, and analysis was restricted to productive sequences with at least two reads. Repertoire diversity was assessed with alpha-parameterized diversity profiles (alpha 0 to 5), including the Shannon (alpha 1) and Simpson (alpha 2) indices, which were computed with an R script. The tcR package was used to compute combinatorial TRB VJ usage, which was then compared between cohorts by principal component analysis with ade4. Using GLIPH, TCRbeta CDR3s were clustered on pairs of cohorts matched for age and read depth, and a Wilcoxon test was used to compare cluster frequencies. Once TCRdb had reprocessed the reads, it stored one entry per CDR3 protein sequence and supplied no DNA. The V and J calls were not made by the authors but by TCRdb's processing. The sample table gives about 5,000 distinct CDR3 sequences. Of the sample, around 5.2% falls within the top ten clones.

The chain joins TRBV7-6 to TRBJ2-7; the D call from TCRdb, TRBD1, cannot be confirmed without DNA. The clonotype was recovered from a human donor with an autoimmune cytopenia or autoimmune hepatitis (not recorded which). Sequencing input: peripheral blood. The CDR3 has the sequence CASSRGTASEQYF.